This T cell receptor (beta chain) was observed in a study of blood T cell repertoires in COVID-19. Study-wide context: Sources were T cells, B-cell-depleted T cells, or PBMCs; the material itself was cDNA or gDNA.

Method: immunoSEQ multiplex PCR; TCRdb's copy keeps in-frame clones and lacks some. The table lists 270,000 or so clones, 90% of them singletons. Germline trimming cut 8 bases from V and 2 bases from J; bases unmatched to any gene: 7. Germline V CDR1 and CDR2: ENHRY, SYGVKD. This CDR3 is built from 14 residues. The sequenced sample consisted of PBMCs or T cells enriched from blood (not recorded which). The chain uses TRBV10-3 and TRBJ2-3; 7 bases are shared with TRBD2. This TCR was sampled from a woman in her 30s with acute COVID-19. DNA of the CDR3: TGTGCCATCGTTTCCGGGACTACCACAGATACGCAGTATTTT. Translation gives CAIVSGTTTDTQYF.